The following is a T cell receptor beta chain sequence with its context. Its specificity is unknown. A clone one base away is much larger, so this may be a read error. This beta chain lies outside the target of a library built for alpha chains; its clone size means little. This entry is derived from a study of spatial heterogeneity in lung cancer. The length of the CDR3 is 14 residues. The V gene's germline CDR1 is MNHEY and CDR2 SVGEGT. The time point: sample taken at primary tumor resection. A distinct unique molecular identifier was carried by each TCR cDNA molecule. TCRdb re-called the 5' RACE reads through MiXCR, storing one row per CDR3 protein. Among around 2,500 distinct CDR3 sequences, 5.5% were seen once, and the ten largest hold approximately 20%. General study findings and limits: Mutation tallies in tumors tracked expanded intratumoral alpha and beta TCR counts.

The V and J genes are TRBV6-2 or TRBV6-3 and TRBJ2-5; D perhaps matches TRBD2 (5 bases). This specimen was lung tumor tissue, taken at surgery. The receptor comes from a male donor with early-stage non-small cell lung cancer. CDR3 DNA: TGTGCCAGCAGTTACGTCGGGTTTGGGGAGAACCAGTACTTC. Translating gives CASSYVGFGENQYF.